These 13 T cell receptor beta chains were all obtained from the same sample, sequenced in a study of T cell clonotyping in hematopoietic cell transplantation. Data came from immunoSEQ multiplex PCR; TCRdb stores just in-frame clones and leaves some out. This sample has roughly 9,000 clones; approximately 85% occur once, and the top ten carry roughly 30%. The material was PBMCs, obtained 180 days after allogeneic stem cell transplant. Receptor source: a female patient in her 30s who had an allogeneic stem cell transplant, so the T cells may come from the graft donor. Some clones in this sample may be carry-over from other donors' samples.

Sample share makes this clone medium-sized. This rearrangement joins TRBV6-5 to TRBJ1-1; possible D gene TRBD1, 6 bases. CDR1 MNHEY and CDR2 SVGAGI come from the germline V gene. V lost 2 bases, J lost 2 bases, and 15 bases lay in between. This CDR3 has 16 amino acids. The CDR3 bases are TGTGCCAGCAGTTACCTCATTACAGGGCCTAACACTGAAGCTTTCTTT. It encodes CASSYLITGPNTEAFF.

The rearrangement uses TRBV2 and TRBJ1-6; D unclear. CDR3 size: 15 residues. With 4 bases removed from V and 5 bases from J, the gap between germline ends came to 12 bases. Germline assignment: CDR1 SNHLY and CDR2 FYNNEI. CDR3 region: CASSGEKANNSPLHF. The CDR3 DNA is TGTGCCAGCAGTGGAGAAAAAGCTAATAATTCACCCCTCCACTTT.

The rearrangement uses TRBV28 and TRBJ1-2; no reliable D call. The V gene's germline CDR1 is MDHEN and CDR2 SYDVKM. The length of the CDR3 is 13 residues. V lost 2 bases, J lost 7 bases, and 11 bases lay in between. The CDR3 spells CASSLGLLAGYTF. CDR3 sequence (DNA): TGTGCCAGCAGTTTAGGTCTTCTAGCTGGCTACACCTTC.

The rearrangement joins TRBV5-6 to TRBJ1-2; unclear D gene. Trimming removed 4 bases at V and 6 bases at J, with 16 bases between. CDR1 SGHDT and CDR2 YYEEEE come from the germline V gene. The CDR3 loop spans 14 amino acids. The CDR3 region has the DNA TGTGCCAGCAGCGAACCTGCCCTGGCCCATGGCTACACCTTC. Its protein is CASSEPALAHGYTF.

This clone came up once. V and J are TRBV6-1 and TRBJ1-2; D is uncertain. Germline CDR1 is MNHNS and CDR2 is SASEGT. The CDR3 is 14 residues long. V gave up 1 base and J gave up 5 bases, with 11 bases separating them. The CDR3 DNA reads as TGTGCCAGCAGTGAAGAATCAGGTGGATATGGCTACACCTTC. Protein: CASSEESGGYGYTF.

This chain uses TRBV7-2 with TRBJ2-3; TRBD1 is a possible D gene (6 bases). The CDR3 covers 16 residues. Deletions cut 5 bases from V and 2 bases from J, with 17 bases between. In germline, CDR1 is SGHTA, CDR2 FQGNSA. In nucleotides, the CDR3 is TGTGCCAGCAGCCTCTTTAGTGGGGGCACCACAGATACGCAGTATTTT. This sequence encodes CASSLFSGGTTDTQYF. Based on the CDR3 plus reference TRBV7-2 and TRBJ2-3, the full variable domain is GAGVSQSPSNKVTEKGKDVELRCDPISGHTALYWYRQSLGQGLEFLIYFQGNSAPDKSGLPSDRFSAERTGGSVSTLTIQRTQQEDSAVYLCASSLFSGGTTDTQYFGPGTRLTVL.

V and J are TRBV25-1 and TRBJ2-2; tentatively, D is TRBD1 (5 bases). This CDR3 is 14 amino acids long. From germline, CDR1 is MGHDK and CDR2 SYGVNS. Trimming left V 4 bases short and J 7 bases short, with 13 bases between. In DNA form, the CDR3 reads TGTGCCAGCAGTGTCCCAGGGTACGTCGGGGAGCTGTTTTTT. Translating gives CASSVPGYVGELFF.

This clone has a single count. The chain joins TRBV7-3 to TRBJ1-1; D gene uncertain. Germline V gene sequence: CDR1 SGHTA, CDR2 FQGTGA. V was trimmed by 3 bases and J by 6 bases, leaving 11 bases between them. The CDR3 consists of 13 residues. The CDR3 loop is CASSFLGSSEAFF. In DNA, the CDR3 is TGTGCCAGCAGCTTCTTAGGGAGTTCTGAAGCTTTCTTT.

The chain has TRBV5-1 and TRBJ2-7, with D possibly being TRBD2 (6 bases). The CDR3 has 14 residues. Germline V gene lookup returns CDR1 SGHRS and CDR2 YFSETQ. Trimming took off 3 bases at V and 9 bases at J, with 19 bases between the two ends. CDR3: CASSSLGLSSMQYF. The CDR3 bases are TGCGCCAGCAGCTCCCTGGGACTTTCCTCCATGCAGTACTTC.

By sample fraction, this clone is large. This chain connects TRBV7-3 to TRBJ1-2; 8 bases line up with TRBD1. The V and J ends lost 5 bases and 2 bases, in that order; junction bases with no gene match: 7. Germline V gives CDR1 SGHTA, CDR2 FQGTGA. The CDR3 has 15 residues. The DNA of the CDR3 is TGTGCCAGCAGCCCCGAGCCAGGGGGCAACTATGGCTACACCTTC. Protein product: CASSPEPGGNYGYTF.

The V call is TRBV10-1, the J call TRBJ2-5; possibly TRBD1 or TRBD2 for D (5 bases each). Per germline, CDR1 WNHNN and CDR2 SYGVQD (reference sequence). V dropped 3 bases and J dropped 3 bases, with 8 bases sitting between them. The CDR3 sequence is 13 residues long. In DNA form, the CDR3 reads TGCGCCAGCAGTGAAGTGGGGGAAGAGACCCAGTACTTC. Its translation: CASSEVGEETQYF.

This clone is medium-sized (0.01 to 0.1%) within its sample. The J gene is TRBJ2-7, the V gene TRBV13; a possible D gene is TRBD2 (6 bases). With 5 bases removed from V and 5 bases from J, the gap between germline ends came to 13 bases. The germline V gene encodes CDR1 PRHDT and CDR2 FYEKMQ (reference sequence). CDR3 length equals 13 residues. CDR3 residues: CASSRGETNEQYF. CDR3 DNA: TGTGCCAGCAGCCGCGGGGAAACAAACGAGCAGTACTTC. Together with reference TRBV13 and TRBJ2-7, the CDR3 gives the full variable domain: AAGVIQSPRHLIKEKRETATLKCYPIPRHDTVYWYQQGPGQDPQFLISFYEKMQSDKGSIPDRFSAQQFSDYHSELNMSSLELGDSALYFCASSRGETNEQYFGPGTRLTVT.

The chain links TRBV5-4 to TRBJ1-1; D remains unclear. Germline CDR1 and CDR2: SGHNT and YYREEE (reference sequence). Trimming left V 0 bases short and J 1 base short, with 7 bases between. The CDR3 contains 14 residues. The CDR3 loop is CASSLVGPNTEAFF. CDR3 coding DNA: TGTGCCAGCAGCTTGGTAGGGCCGAACACTGAAGCTTTCTTT. The entire variable domain, with the rest obtained from reference TRBV5-4 and TRBJ1-1, is as follows: ETGVTQSPTHLIKTRGQQVTLRCSSQSGHNTVSWYQQALGQGPQFIFQYYREEENGRGNFPPRFSGLQFPNYSSELNVNALELDDSALYLCASSLVGPNTEAFFGQGTRLTVV.